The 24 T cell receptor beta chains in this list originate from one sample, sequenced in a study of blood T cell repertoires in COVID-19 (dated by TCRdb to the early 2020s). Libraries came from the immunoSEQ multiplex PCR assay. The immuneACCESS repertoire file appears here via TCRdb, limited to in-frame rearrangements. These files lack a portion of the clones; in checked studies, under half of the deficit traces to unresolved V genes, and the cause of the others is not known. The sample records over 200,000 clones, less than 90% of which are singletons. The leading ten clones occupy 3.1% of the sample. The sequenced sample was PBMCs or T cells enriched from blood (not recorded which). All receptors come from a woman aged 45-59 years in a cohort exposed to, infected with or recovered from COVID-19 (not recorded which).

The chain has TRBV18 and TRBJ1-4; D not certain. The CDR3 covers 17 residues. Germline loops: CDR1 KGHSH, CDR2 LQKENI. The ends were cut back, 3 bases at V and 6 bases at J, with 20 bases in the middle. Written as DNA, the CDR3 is TGTGCCAGCTCACCCCGCGTTGGGAGGGTGGGCGATGAAAAACTGTTTTTT. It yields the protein CASSPRVGRVGDEKLFF.

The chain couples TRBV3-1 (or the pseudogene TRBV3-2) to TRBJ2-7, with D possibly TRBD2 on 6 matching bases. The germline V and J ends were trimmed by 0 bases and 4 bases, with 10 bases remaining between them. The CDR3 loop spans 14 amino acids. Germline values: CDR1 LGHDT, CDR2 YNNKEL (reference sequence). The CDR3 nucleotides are TGTGCCAGCAGCCAAGATACCAGCGGGTACGAGCAGTACTTC. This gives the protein CASSQDTSGYEQYF.

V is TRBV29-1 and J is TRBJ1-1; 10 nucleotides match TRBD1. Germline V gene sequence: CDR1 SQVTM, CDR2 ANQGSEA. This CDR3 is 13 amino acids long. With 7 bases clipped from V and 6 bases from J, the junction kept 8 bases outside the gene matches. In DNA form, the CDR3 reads TGCAGCGCATGGGACAGGGGAATTGCTGAAGCTTTCTTT. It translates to CSAWDRGIAEAFF.

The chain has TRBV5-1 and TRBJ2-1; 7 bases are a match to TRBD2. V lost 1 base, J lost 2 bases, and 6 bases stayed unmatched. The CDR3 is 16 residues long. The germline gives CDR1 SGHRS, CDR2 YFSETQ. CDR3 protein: CASSLITSVAYNEQFF. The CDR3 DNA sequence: TGCGCCAGCAGCTTGATTACTAGCGTGGCCTACAATGAGCAGTTCTTC.

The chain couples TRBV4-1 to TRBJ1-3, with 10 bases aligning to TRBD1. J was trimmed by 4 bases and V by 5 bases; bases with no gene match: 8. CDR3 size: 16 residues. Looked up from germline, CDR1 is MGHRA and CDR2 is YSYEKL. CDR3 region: CASSDAGQGRGNTIYF. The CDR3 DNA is TGCGCCAGCAGCGACGCGGGACAGGGGAGAGGAAACACCATATATTTT.

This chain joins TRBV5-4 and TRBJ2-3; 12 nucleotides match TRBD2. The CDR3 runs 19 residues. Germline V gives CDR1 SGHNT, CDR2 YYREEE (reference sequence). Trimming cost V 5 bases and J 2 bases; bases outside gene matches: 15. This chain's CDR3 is CASSKRTSGGTEYTDTQYF. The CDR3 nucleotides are TGTGCCAGCAGTAAAAGAACTAGCGGGGGGACAGAATACACAGATACGCAGTATTTT. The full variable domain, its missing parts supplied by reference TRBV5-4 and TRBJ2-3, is ETGVTQSPTHLIKTRGQQVTLRCSSQSGHNTVSWYQQALGQGPQFIFQYYREEENGRGNFPPRFSGLQFPNYSSELNVNALELDDSALYLCASSKRTSGGTEYTDTQYFGPGTRLTVL.

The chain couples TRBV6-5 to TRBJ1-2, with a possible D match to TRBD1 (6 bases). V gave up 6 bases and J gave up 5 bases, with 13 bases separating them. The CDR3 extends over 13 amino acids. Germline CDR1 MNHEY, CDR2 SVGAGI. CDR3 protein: CASRGTGKYGYTF. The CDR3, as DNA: TGTGCCAGCAGGGGAACAGGGAAGTATGGCTACACCTTC.

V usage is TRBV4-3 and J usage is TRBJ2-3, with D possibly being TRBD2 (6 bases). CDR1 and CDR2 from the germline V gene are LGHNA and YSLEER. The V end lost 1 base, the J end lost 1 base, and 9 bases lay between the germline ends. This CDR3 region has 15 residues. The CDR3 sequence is CASSQGASGTDTQYF. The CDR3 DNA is TGCGCCAGCAGCCAAGGGGCTAGCGGCACAGATACGCAGTATTTT.

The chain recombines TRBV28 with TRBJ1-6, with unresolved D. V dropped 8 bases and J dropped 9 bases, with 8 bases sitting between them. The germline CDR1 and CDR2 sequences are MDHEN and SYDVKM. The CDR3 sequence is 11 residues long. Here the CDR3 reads CASSGLSPLHF. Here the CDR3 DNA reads TGTGCCAGCTCAGGTCTTTCACCCCTCCACTTT.

In nucleotides, the CDR3 is TGTGCCAGCAGTTACGTGCAGGGCAGACTGCGCGACACCGGGGAGCTGTTTTTT. It codes for CASSYVQGRLRDTGELFF. The chain combines TRBV6-2 or TRBV6-3 with TRBJ2-2, with a weak D call TRBD1 (5 bases). Deletions cut 2 bases from V and 3 bases from J, with 19 bases between. The CDR3 spans 18 residues. Looked up from germline, CDR1 is MNHEY and CDR2 is SVGEGT.

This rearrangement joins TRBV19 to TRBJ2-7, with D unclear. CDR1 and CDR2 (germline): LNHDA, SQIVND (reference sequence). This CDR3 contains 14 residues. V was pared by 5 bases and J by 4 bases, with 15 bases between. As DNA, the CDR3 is TGTGCCAGTAGTCACACAGACCCGCGTTACGAGCAGTACTTC. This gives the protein CASSHTDPRYEQYF.

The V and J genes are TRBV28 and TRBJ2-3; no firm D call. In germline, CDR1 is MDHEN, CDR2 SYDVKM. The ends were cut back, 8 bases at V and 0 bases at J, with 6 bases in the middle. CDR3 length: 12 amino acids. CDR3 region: CASLASTDTQYF. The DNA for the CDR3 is TGTGCCAGCTTAGCTAGCACAGATACGCAGTATTTT.

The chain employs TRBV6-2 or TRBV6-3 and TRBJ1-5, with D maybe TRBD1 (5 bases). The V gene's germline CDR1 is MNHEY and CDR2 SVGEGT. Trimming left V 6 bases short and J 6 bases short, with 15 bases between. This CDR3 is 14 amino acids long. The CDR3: CASSRGAGTQPQHF. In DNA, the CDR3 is TGTGCCAGCAGCCGCGGGGCAGGGACTCAGCCCCAGCATTTT.

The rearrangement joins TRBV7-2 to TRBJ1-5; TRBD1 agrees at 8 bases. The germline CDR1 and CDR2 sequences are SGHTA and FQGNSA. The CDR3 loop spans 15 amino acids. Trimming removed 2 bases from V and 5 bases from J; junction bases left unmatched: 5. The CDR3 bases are TGTGCCAGCAGCTTATCAGGACAGGGTGATCAGCCCCAGCATTTT. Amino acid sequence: CASSLSGQGDQPQHF.

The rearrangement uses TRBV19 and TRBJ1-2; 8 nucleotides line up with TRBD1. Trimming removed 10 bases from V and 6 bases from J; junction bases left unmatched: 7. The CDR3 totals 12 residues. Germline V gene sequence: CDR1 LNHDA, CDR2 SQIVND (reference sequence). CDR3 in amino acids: CATIGQGHGYTF. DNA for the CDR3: TGTGCCACCATCGGACAGGGCCATGGCTACACCTTC.

CDR3 residues: CASSYFSGGDTEAFF. DNA of the CDR3: TGTGCCAGCAGTTACTTTAGTGGGGGGGATACTGAAGCTTTCTTT. The rearrangement uses TRBV6-5 and TRBJ1-1; TRBD1 might be the D (5 bases). The CDR3 runs to 15 residues. Deletions cut 1 base from V and 5 bases from J, with 14 bases between. From germline, CDR1 is MNHEY and CDR2 SVGAGI.

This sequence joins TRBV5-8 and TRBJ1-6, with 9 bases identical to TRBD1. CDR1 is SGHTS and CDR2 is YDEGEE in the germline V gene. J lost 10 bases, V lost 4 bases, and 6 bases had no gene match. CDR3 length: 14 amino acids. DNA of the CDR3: TGTGCCAGCAGCGCCGGGACAGGGTGGTCACCCCTCCACTTT. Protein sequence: CASSAGTGWSPLHF.

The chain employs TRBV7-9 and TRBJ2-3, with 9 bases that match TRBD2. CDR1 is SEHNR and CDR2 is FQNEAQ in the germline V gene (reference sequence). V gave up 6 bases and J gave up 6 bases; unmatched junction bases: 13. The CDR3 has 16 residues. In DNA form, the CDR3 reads TGTGCCAGCAGTCCCAATAGCGGGGGTACCGGCGATACGCAGTATTTT. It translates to CASSPNSGGTGDTQYF.

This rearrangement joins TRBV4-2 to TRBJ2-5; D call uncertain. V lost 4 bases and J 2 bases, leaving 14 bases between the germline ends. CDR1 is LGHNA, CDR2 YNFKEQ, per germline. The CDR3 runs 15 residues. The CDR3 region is CASSPIAGSQETQYF. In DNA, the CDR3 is TGTGCCAGCAGCCCAATTGCCGGGTCTCAAGAGACCCAGTACTTC.

CDR3 sequence: CASSTGPMNTEAFF. CDR3 bases: TGTGCCAGCAGCACAGGACCGATGAACACTGAAGCTTTCTTT. The chain couples TRBV9 to TRBJ1-1; TRBD1 is a possible D gene (5 bases). The CDR3 loop spans 14 amino acids. V was trimmed by 4 bases and J by 0 bases, leaving 10 bases between them. Germline V gene lookup returns CDR1 SGDLS and CDR2 YYNGEE. Using reference TRBV9 and TRBJ1-1 for the parts outside the CDR3, the full variable domain is DSGVTQTPKHLITATGQRVTLRCSPRSGDLSVYWYQQSLDQGLQFLIQYYNGEERAKGNILERFSAQQFPDLHSELNLSSLELGDSALYFCASSTGPMNTEAFFGQGTRLTVV.

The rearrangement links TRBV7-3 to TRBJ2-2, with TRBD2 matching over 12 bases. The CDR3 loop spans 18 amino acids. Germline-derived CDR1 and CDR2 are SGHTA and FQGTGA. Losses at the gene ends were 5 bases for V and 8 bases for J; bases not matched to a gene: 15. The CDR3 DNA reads TGTGCCAGCAGCCCTCATACTAGCGGGGGGCCAATAGCAGGGGAGCTGTTTTTT. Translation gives CASSPHTSGGPIAGELFF. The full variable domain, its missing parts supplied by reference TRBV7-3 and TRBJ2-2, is GAGVSQTPSNKVTEKGKYVELRCDPISGHTALYWYRQSLGQGPEFLIYFQGTGAADDSGLPNDRFFAVRPEGSVSTLKIQRTERGDSAVYLCASSPHTSGGPIAGELFFGEGSRLTVL.

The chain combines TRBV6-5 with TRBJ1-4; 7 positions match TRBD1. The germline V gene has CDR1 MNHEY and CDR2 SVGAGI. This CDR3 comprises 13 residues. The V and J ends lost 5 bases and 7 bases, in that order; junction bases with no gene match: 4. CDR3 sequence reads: CASSPGGGEKLFF. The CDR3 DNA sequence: TGTGCCAGCAGTCCAGGGGGTGGTGAAAAACTGTTTTTT.

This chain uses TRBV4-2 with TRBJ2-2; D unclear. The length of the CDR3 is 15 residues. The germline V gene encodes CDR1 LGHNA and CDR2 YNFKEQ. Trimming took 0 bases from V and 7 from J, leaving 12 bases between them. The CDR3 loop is CASSQDSSGYGELFF. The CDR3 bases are TGTGCCAGCAGCCAAGACTCTTCCGGGTACGGGGAGCTGTTTTTT.

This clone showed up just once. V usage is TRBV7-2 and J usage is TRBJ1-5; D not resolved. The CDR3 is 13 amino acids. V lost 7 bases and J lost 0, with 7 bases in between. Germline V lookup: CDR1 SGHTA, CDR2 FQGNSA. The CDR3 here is CASNSYSNQPQHF. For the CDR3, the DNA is TGTGCCAGCAATAGTTATAGCAATCAGCCCCAGCATTTT.